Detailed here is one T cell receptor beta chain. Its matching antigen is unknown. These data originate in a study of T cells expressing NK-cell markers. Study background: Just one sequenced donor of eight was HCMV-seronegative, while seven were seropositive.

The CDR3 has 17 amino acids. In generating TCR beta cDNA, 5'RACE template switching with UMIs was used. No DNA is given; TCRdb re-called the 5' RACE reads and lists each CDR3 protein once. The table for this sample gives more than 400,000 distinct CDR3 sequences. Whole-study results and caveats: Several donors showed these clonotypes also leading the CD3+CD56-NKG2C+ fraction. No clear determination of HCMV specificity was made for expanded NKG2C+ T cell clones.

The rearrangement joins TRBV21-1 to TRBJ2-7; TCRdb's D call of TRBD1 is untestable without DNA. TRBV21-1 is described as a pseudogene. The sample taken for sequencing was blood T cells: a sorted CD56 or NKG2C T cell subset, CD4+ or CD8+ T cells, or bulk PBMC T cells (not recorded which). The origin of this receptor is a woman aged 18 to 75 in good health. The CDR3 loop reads CASSKGGHPVLTSEQYF.